This T cell receptor beta chain was recorded in a study of blood T cell repertoires in COVID-19. Study as a whole: The samples span acute and convalescent COVID-19 from the United States, Italy and Spain.

In the authors' methods: Amplifying reference gene primers gave estimates of nucleated cell counts. Libraries were prepared by immunoSEQ multiplex PCR; TCRdb keeps only in-frame clonotypes and omits some of them. V, J and clone size are taken as reported in that table, and D and trimming were inferred from the DNA itself. Among about 120,000 clones listed, 80% were seen once. The germline V gene has CDR1 SNHLY and CDR2 FYNNEI. The CDR3 sequence is 20 residues long. V lost 2 bases to trimming and J lost 0 bases, with 23 bases between them. This chain joins TRBV2 and TRBJ2-4; the D is unclear. The sequence was obtained from a human donor in a cohort sampled during active COVID-19. The specimen sequenced was peripheral blood. The DNA for the CDR3 is TGTGCCAGCAGTGAAACTATTAATCAAGTTCATACTCTAGCCAAAAACATTCAGTACTTC. Its translation: CASSETINQVHTLAKNIQYF. The variable domain in full, with the rest retrieved from reference TRBV2 and TRBJ2-4, is EPEVTQTPSHQVTQMGQEVILRCVPISNHLYFYWYRQILGQKVEFLVSFYNNEISEKSEIFDDQFSVERPDGSNFTLKIRSTKLEDSAMYFCASSETINQVHTLAKNIQYFGAGTRLSVL.